This TCR beta chain was captured by sequencing in a study of human T cells and chemical hapten exposure. Attachment of unique molecular identifiers to individual cDNA molecules was performed in the library. Via MiXCR, TCRdb re-called the RACE reads, giving one row per CDR3 protein. The table has 150,000 to 200,000 distinct CDR3 sequences, roughly a quarter seen once. Time point: patch test 3, about 24 weeks after DPC sensitization. Described treatment: therapeutic diphenylcyclopropenone sensitization with weekly scalp DPC. There are 11 residues in the CDR3. In germline, CDR1 is DFQATT, CDR2 SNEGSKA (reference sequence).

The sequence came from a middle-aged woman with alopecia areata. Some clones in this sample may be carry-over from other donors' samples. The V call is TRBV20-1, the J call TRBJ1-5, with 10 bases matching TRBD1. The source material was whole blood, sampled in connection with sensitization to the hapten diphenylcyclopropenone (DPC). CDR3 sequence reads: CYGTGDQPQHF. The CDR3 nucleotides are TGCTACGGGACAGGGGACCAGCCCCAGCATTTT.